Many counts were recorded for the clone carrying this T cell receptor beta chain. Its specificity is unknown. The data originate from a study of T cells in Graves' hyperthyroidism and ophthalmopathy. About the study: Peripheral blood samples were taken at initial diagnosis, prior to any treatment. Study conclusions and caveats: In the blood, most expanded thyroid clonotypes above 0.001 appeared as well. Progression to ophthalmopathy was predicted a median of roughly seven months early.

TCR beta CDR3 sequences were amplified from RNA transcripts. The HTBI set primed first-round TCR CDR3 RT-PCR. TCRdb ran MiXCR on the multiplex PCR reads and lists one entry per CDR3 protein. Altogether almost 600,000 distinct CDR3 sequences are present, approximately 15% being singletons, with the ten largest covering 5% to 7%. This CDR3 has 15 amino acids. Germline V gives CDR1 LNHDA, CDR2 SQIVND (reference sequence). The V end was cut by 4 bases, the J end by 5 bases, with 16 bases between. Clinical symptoms, serum thyroxine, TRAb, thyroid ultrasound and orbital computed tomography informed diagnoses.

V gene TRBV19 combines with J gene TRBJ2-3; no clear D. The specimen was blood. The TCR was taken from a woman aged 25 to 39 with Graves' hyperthyroidism that later progressed to Graves' ophthalmopathy. CDR3 loop: CASSRSEITEDTQYF. The CDR3 region has the DNA TGTGCCAGTAGTAGGTCCGAGATTACGGAAGATACGCAGTATTTT.